This passage covers 10 T cell receptor beta chains from one sample sequenced in a study of vaccination effects on CD4 cells after COVID-19. Assay used: immunoSEQ multiplex PCR; TCRdb lists only in-frame clones, some missing. This sample yields about 71,000 clones, of which under 75% are seen a single time; about 4% belongs to the top ten. These receptors have no identified antigens. Antigen-specific CD4+ T cells were expanded with viral peptide pools in the ViraFEST assay before sequencing. Following culture for about 11 days, CD4+ T cells were isolated. Previously uninfected by SARS-CoV-2, the vaccine recipients also showed negative nucleocapsid antibodies. The sequenced sample was CD4+ T cells from PBMCs cultured with HCoV-OC43 spike peptides, obtained before COVID-19 vaccination. Noted subset: HCoV-OC43 spike overlapping peptide pool stimulation. These receptors originate from a human donor who received a COVID-19 vaccine.

In its sample, this clone was seen a few times. The chain uses TRBV7-9 and TRBJ1-1; 7 bases fit TRBD1. With 2 bases clipped from V and 6 bases from J, the junction kept 0 bases outside the gene matches. The CDR3 sequence is 12 residues long. Germline-derived CDR1 and CDR2 are SEHNR and FQNEAQ (reference sequence). The CDR3 protein is CASSLQGAEAFF. The CDR3 DNA is TGTGCCAGCAGCTTACAGGGGGCTGAAGCTTTCTTT.

The chain carries TRBV19 and TRBJ1-2, with D perhaps matching TRBD1 (6 bases). This CDR3 is built from 14 residues. V was clipped by 5 bases and J by 4 bases, with 14 bases between them. Germline values: CDR1 LNHDA, CDR2 SQIVND (reference sequence). Here the CDR3 DNA reads TGTGCCAGTAGTTCTAAACAGGGAGGCTATGGCTACACCTTC. Protein: CASSSKQGGYGYTF.

The rearrangement joins TRBV30 to TRBJ2-2, with D perhaps being TRBD1 or TRBD2 (5 bases each). V lost 1 base to trimming and J lost 1 base, with 10 bases between them. The CDR3 length is 15 residues. CDR1 and CDR2 (germline): GTSNPN, SVGIG (reference sequence). In nucleotides, the CDR3 is TGTGCCTGGAGTGGGGGGACGAGGAACACCGGGGAGCTGTTTTTT. This encodes CAWSGGTRNTGELFF.

The J gene is TRBJ2-1, the V gene TRBV3-1 (or the pseudogene TRBV3-2), with 7 bases aligning to TRBD2. J lost 6 bases, V lost 6 bases, and 14 bases had no gene match. Germline V lookup: CDR1 LGHDT, CDR2 YNNKEL (reference sequence). CDR3 length: 16 amino acids. The CDR3 protein is CASRPKRGSRGNEQFF. As DNA, the CDR3 is TGTGCCAGCAGACCCAAGCGGGGATCGAGGGGCAATGAGCAGTTCTTC.

This clone was recorded a few times. The chain is built from TRBV19 and TRBJ2-7; TRBD1 agrees at 9 bases. The CDR3 totals 13 residues. Trimming at V came to 5 bases and at J to 5 bases, leaving 4 bases not matched to a gene. In germline, CDR1 is LNHDA, CDR2 SQIVND (reference sequence). The CDR3 DNA reads TGTGCCAGTAGTCCCAGACAGGGGGACGAGCAGTACGTC. As protein: CASSPRQGDEQYV.

This clone was seen more than once but under ten times. The chain employs TRBV5-1 and TRBJ1-2; D possibly corresponds to TRBD1 (5 bases). The CDR3 length is 14 residues. Between the trimmed V and J ends, which lost 0 bases and 2 bases, there was a span of 8 bases. Germline V gene lookup returns CDR1 SGHRS and CDR2 YFSETQ. The CDR3 sequence is CASSLEPGNYGYTF. CDR3 DNA: TGCGCCAGCAGCTTGGAACCAGGGAACTATGGCTACACCTTC.

The V call is TRBV6-2 or TRBV6-3, the J call TRBJ2-2; TRBD1 matches 7 bases. V trimming: 7 bases; J trimming: 9 bases; junction bases outside the gene matches: 17. The germline V gene encodes CDR1 MNHEY and CDR2 SVGEGT. CDR3 size: 16 residues. The CDR3 is CASTPGRQGVIWELFF. The CDR3, as DNA: TGTGCCAGCACCCCAGGGCGGCAGGGGGTAATCTGGGAGCTGTTTTTT.

The chain couples TRBV18 to TRBJ2-1, with TRBD1 identical over 8 bases. The CDR3 length is 17 residues. V was pared by 6 bases and J by 0 bases, with 10 bases of the junction left unmatched. CDR1 KGHSH and CDR2 LQKENI come from the germline V gene. DNA of the CDR3: TGTGCCAGCTCTTCTCTCTCCACAGGGGGCTCCTACAATGAGCAGTTCTTC. Encoded protein: CASSSLSTGGSYNEQFF.

The chain combines TRBV5-1 with TRBJ2-3; tentative D call: TRBD1 (5 bases). Trimming left V 4 bases short and J 0 bases short, with 9 bases between. The CDR3 sequence is 14 residues long. The germline V gene encodes CDR1 SGHRS and CDR2 YFSETQ. CDR3: CASSTKGSTDTQYF. DNA for the CDR3: TGCGCCAGCAGCACTAAGGGGAGCACAGATACGCAGTATTTT. Full variable domain (remainder filled in from reference TRBV5-1 and TRBJ2-3): KAGVTQTPRYLIKTRGQQVTLSCSPISGHRSVSWYQQTPGQGLQFLFEYFSETQRNKGNFPGRFSGRQFSNSRSEMNVSTLELGDSALYLCASSTKGSTDTQYFGPGTRLTVL.

CDR3 loop: CASSDRSTDTQYF. Written as DNA, the CDR3 is TGTGCCAGCAGTGACAGAAGCACAGATACGCAGTATTTT. The chain recombines TRBV6-4 with TRBJ2-3; D gene ambiguous. V lost 2 bases and J 0 bases, leaving 3 bases between the germline ends. Germline V CDR1 and CDR2: MRHNA, SNTAGT. The CDR3 covers 13 residues.